This T cell receptor beta chain was observed in a study of T cells expressing NK-cell markers (dated by TCRdb to about 2020). With respect to the entire study: Fewer than ten donors provided sorted CD3+CD56+NKG2C+, CD3+CD56+NKG2C- and CD3+CD56-NKG2C+ T-cell subsets, whose TCR beta-chain repertoires were profiled. Among the eight sequenced donors, only one was HCMV-seronegative, while the other seven were HCMV-seropositive. Randomly selected healthy volunteers, three men and five women, were used as the eight sequenced donors. The libraries were sequenced on Illumina HiSeq 2000/2500, MiSeq or NextSeq, producing 2 x 150 bp reads.

CDR3 length: 14 amino acids, cysteine to phenylalanine. A DNA sequence was not provided. The germline V gene (reference sequence) supplies CDR1 LNHDA and CDR2 SQIVND. With respect to this clonotype: Its antigen remains undetermined.

HCMV serostatus was determined by detecting HCMV-specific IgG in serum with a commercial ELISA kit. Ficoll density gradient centrifugation was used to isolate peripheral blood mononuclear cells from blood. TCRdb names Illumina HiSeq 2000 as the instrument used. TCR beta cDNA libraries were made by 5'RACE template switching that added a universal primer site and unique molecular identifiers. cDNA synthesis was primed from the TCR beta constant segment, followed by two successive PCR amplification steps. The authors processed their data as follows. Reads were demultiplexed and grouped by UMI with MIGEC, and clonotypes were assembled and quantified with MiTCR. To remove erroneous sequences, TCR cDNA sequences were retained only when supported by two or more reads. The tcR package was used for downstream repertoire analysis, and clonotypes were matched across fractions by CDR3 nucleotide sequence plus V segment. VDJmatch was used to annotate antigen specificity against VDJdb, with one amino acid substitution in CDR3 allowed. After the reads were reprocessed by TCRdb, one entry was made per CDR3 protein sequence, with no DNA. TCRdb's processing, not the study's, gives the V and J calls here. This sample's records show hundreds of thousands of distinct CDR3 sequences. The ten largest clones add up to roughly 3.6% of the sample.

The paper as a whole reports these results and caveats: It remained unclear whether the expanded NKG2C-expressing T cell clones were specific for HCMV antigens. Those dominant clonotypes were again the most abundant among CD3+CD56-NKG2C+ cells in a few donors, at about 25-60.1%. In a handful of donors, the dominant CD3+CD56+NKG2C+ clonotypes were found to rank among the top 10 CD8+ clonotypes and to make up roughly 1.0-7.5% of CD8+ T cells.

The receptor comes from a man between 18 and 29 years old in good health. Donor details come from another sample of the same person, matched by shared clones. Sample: blood T cells: a sorted CD56 or NKG2C T cell subset, CD4+ or CD8+ T cells, or bulk PBMC T cells (not recorded which). The rearranged segments are TRBV19 and TRBJ2-2; without DNA, the TCRdb call of TRBD2 cannot be checked. The CDR3 sequence is CASSIVAGSGELFF.